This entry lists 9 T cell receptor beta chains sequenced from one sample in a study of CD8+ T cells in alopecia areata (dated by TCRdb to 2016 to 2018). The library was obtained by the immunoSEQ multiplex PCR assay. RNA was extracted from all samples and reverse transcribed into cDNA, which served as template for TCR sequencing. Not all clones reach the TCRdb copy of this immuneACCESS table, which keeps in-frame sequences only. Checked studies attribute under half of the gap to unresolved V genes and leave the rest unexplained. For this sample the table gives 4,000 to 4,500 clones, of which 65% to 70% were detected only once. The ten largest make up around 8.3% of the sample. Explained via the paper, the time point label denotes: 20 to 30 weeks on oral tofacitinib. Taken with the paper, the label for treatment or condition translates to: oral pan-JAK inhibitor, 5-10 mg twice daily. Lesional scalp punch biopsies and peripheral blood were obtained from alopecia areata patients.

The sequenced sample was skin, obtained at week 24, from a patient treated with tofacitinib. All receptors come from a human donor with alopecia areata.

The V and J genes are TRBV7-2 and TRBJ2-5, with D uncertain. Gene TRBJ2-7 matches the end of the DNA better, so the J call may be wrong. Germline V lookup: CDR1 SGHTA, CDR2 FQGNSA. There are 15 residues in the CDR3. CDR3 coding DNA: TGTGCCAGCAGCTTAGGAATGGACCCCCTGGGCGAGCAGTACTTC. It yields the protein CASSLGMDPLGEQYF.

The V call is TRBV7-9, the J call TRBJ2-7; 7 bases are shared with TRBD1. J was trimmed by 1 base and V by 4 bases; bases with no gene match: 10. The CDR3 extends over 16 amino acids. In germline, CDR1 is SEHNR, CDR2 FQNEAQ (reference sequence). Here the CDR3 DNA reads TGTGCCAGCAGCTCCTGGAAAGGGGGCAGATCCTACGAGCAGTACTTC. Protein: CASSSWKGGRSYEQYF.

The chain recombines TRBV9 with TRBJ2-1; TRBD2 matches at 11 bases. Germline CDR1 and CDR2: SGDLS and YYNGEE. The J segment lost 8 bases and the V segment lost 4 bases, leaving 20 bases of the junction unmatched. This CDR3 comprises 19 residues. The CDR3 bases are TGTGCCAGCAGCCGTAACCCAGGGGTACTAGCGGGAGAATTCTATGAGCAGTTCTTC. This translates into CASSRNPGVLAGEFYEQFF.

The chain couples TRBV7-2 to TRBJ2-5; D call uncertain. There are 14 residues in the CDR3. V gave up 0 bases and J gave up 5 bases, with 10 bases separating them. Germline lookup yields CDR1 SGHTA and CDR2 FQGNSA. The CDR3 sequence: CASSLADPIETQYF. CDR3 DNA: TGTGCCAGCAGCTTAGCGGACCCCATTGAGACCCAGTACTTC. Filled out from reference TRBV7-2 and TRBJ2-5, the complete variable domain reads GAGVSQSPSNKVTEKGKDVELRCDPISGHTALYWYRQSLGQGLEFLIYFQGNSAPDKSGLPSDRFSAERTGGSVSTLTIQRTQQEDSAVYLCASSLADPIETQYFGPGTRLLVL.

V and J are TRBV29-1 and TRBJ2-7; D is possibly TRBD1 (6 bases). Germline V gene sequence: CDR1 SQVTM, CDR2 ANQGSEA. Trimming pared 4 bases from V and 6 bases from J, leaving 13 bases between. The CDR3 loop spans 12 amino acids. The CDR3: CSVVLGGREQYF. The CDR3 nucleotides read TGCAGCGTTGTTCTAGGGGGACGCGAGCAGTACTTC.

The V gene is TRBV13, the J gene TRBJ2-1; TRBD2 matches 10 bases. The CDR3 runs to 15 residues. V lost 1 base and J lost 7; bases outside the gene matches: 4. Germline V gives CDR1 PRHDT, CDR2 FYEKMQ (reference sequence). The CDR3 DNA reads TGTGCCAGCAGCTTAGTACTAGCGGGGCCTAATGAGCAGTTCTTC. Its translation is CASSLVLAGPNEQFF.

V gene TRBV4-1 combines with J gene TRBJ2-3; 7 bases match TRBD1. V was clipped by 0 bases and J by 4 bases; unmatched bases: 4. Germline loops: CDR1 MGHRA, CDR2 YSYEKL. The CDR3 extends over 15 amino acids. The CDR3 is CASSQEGTGADTQYF. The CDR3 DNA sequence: TGCGCCAGCAGCCAAGAGGGTACAGGGGCAGATACGCAGTATTTT.

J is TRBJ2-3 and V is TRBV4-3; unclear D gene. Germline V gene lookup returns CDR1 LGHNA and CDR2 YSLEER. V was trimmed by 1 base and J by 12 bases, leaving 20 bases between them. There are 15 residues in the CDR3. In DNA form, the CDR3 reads TGCGCCAGCAGCCAAGTTCTGGAGACGGCTATACCCCAGTATTTT. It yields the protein CASSQVLETAIPQYF.

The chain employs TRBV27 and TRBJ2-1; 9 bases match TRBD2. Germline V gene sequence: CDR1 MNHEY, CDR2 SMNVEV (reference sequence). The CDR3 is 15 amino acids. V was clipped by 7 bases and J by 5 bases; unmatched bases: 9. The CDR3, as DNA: TGTGCCAGCACCCCGCGGGGGGGTTCCCACAATGAGCAGTTCTTC. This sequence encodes CASTPRGGSHNEQFF.